This T cell receptor (beta chain) was documented in a study of spatial heterogeneity in lung cancer. Study information: There were, on average, more than ten raw-read appearances for each unique TCR and UMI combination. Notes on the study in general: Blood contained ubiquitous expanded tumor TCRs more at resection than at follow-up.

This clonotype has at least ten counts. Its target is unknown. Trimming cost V 5 bases and J 8 bases; bases outside gene matches: 5. Germline CDR1 LGHNA, CDR2 YSLEER. The CDR3 loop spans 12 amino acids. Indicated time point: sample taken at primary tumor resection. In each case, whole RNA from tumor, nontumor lung or frozen PBMC was sequenced unsorted. A total of roughly 72 untreated early-stage non-small cell lung cancer patients served as donors. TCRdb passed the 5' RACE reads through MiXCR, listing each CDR3 protein once. The table shows 20,000 to 25,000 distinct CDR3 sequences, with less than 6% occurring only once.

The genes are TRBV4-3 and TRBJ1-2; 7 bases match TRBD1. Specimen: PBMCs, collected at surgery. This TCR was sampled from a male donor with early-stage non-small cell lung cancer. In DNA form, the CDR3 reads TGCGCCAGCAGCTCCTTGACAGGGGGCTACACCTTC. It specifies CASSSLTGGYTF.